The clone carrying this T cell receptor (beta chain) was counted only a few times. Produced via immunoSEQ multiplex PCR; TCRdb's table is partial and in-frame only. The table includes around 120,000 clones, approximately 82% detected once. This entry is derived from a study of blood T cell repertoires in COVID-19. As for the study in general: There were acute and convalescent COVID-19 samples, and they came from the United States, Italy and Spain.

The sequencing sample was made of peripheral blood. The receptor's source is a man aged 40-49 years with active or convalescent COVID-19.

In nucleotides, the CDR3 is TGTGCCAGCAGTTATAAGACTGGTGAGCAGTTCTTC. It translates to CASSYKTGEQFF. The V gene is TRBV7-9, the J gene TRBJ2-1; no reliable D call. Germline CDR1 SEHNR, CDR2 FQNEAQ (reference sequence). V was pared by 6 bases and J by 9 bases, with 12 bases between. The CDR3 runs to 12 residues.